The sequence of this TCR beta chain was determined in a study of cytomegalovirus exposure and HLA in healthy donors. General observations from the study: Presence/absence results assume similar sequencing depth per donor, which may not hold.

Points on this clone: What it binds is not known.

PCR involved 60 Vbeta and 13 Jbeta primers. Some clones are missing from TCRdb's copy, which holds only in-frame ones; the method was immunoSEQ multiplex PCR. The data contain more than 85,000 clones, 76% of them singletons. This CDR3 region has 16 residues. The source is a middle-aged man in good health and CMV-seropositive. Sequenced sample: PBMCs. The chain combines TRBV21-1 with TRBJ2-4; the table's D call, TRBD2, was not checked against the DNA. TRBV21-1 is assigned pseudogene status. DNA for the CDR3: TGTGCCAGCAGCAAAGGAGGGAGGTGGCAGGGCGGCATTCAGTACTTC. Translation gives CASSKGGRWQGGIQYF.